The 6 T cell receptor beta chains below come from one sample, sequenced in a study of blood T cell repertoires in COVID-19. TCRdb's copy holds only in-frame clones and misses some; the assay was immunoSEQ multiplex PCR. The sample comprises 200,000 or so clones, about 85% of which are singletons, and 2.9% rests with the top ten. What was sequenced was peripheral blood. The receptors stem from a man between 45 and 60 years old who had recovered from COVID-19.

This clone was found many times. CDR3 nucleotides: TGTGCCAGCAGCCTTTTGGGTGTGGAGGGTACCGGGGAGCTGTTTTTT. This sequence encodes CASSLLGVEGTGELFF. The rearrangement links TRBV28 to TRBJ2-2; TRBD2 might be the D (6 bases). Germline CDR1 and CDR2: MDHEN and SYDVKM. Trimming removed 6 bases at V and 5 bases at J, with 19 bases between. The length of the CDR3 is 16 residues.

The chain combines TRBV15 with TRBJ1-5; D may be TRBD1 (6 bases). The CDR3 consists of 15 residues. The germline V gene has CDR1 LNHNV and CDR2 YYDKDF (reference sequence). V lost 0 bases and J 4 bases, leaving 10 bases between the germline ends. The DNA of the CDR3 is TGTGCCACCAGCAGAGATGCAGGGGCGAATCAGCCCCAGCATTTT. It yields the protein CATSRDAGANQPQHF. Full variable domain (outside the CDR3, taken from reference TRBV15 and TRBJ1-5): DAMVIQNPRYQVTQFGKPVTLSCSQTLNHNVMYWYQQKSSQAPKLLFHYYDKDFNNEADTPDNFQSRRPNTSFCFLDIRSPGLGDTAMYLCATSRDAGANQPQHFGDGTRLSIL.

The chain employs TRBV29-1 and TRBJ1-3; the D is unclear. The CDR3 is made up of 15 amino acids. Trimming removed 4 bases from V and 4 bases from J, with 17 bases in between. Germline V gives CDR1 SQVTM, CDR2 ANQGSEA. CDR3 nucleotides: TGCAGCGTTGCCGTATCTCCCGGGAGGGGAAACACCATATATTTT. Residues: CSVAVSPGRGNTIYF.

This clone was detected a few times. This chain connects TRBV7-6 to TRBJ1-1, with D maybe TRBD1 (5 bases). The CDR3 spans 16 residues. Germline CDR1 is SGHVS and CDR2 is FNYEAQ. V lost 5 bases to trimming and J lost 1 base, with 17 bases between them. The CDR3 DNA is TGTGCCAGCAGCCCGGCCTTCAGACAGAAGAACACTGAAGCTTTCTTT. Amino acid sequence: CASSPAFRQKNTEAFF.

J is TRBJ2-7 and V is TRBV28, with 7 positions matching TRBD1. V was clipped by 7 bases and J by 0 bases; unmatched bases: 9. From germline, CDR1 is MDHEN and CDR2 SYDVKM. CDR3 length equals 15 residues. CDR3 region: CASTGGQVSSYEQYF. The CDR3, as DNA: TGTGCCAGCACCGGAGGACAGGTTAGCTCCTACGAGCAGTACTTC. Drawing the rest from reference TRBV28 and TRBJ2-7, the complete variable domain is DVKVTQSSRYLVKRTGEKVFLECVQDMDHENMFWYRQDPGLGLRLIYFSYDVKMKEKGDIPEGYSVSREKKERFSLILESASTNQTSMYLCASTGGQVSSYEQYFGPGTRLTVT.

The chain couples TRBV10-3 to TRBJ1-2; D possibly corresponds to TRBD1 (5 bases). Per germline, CDR1 ENHRY and CDR2 SYGVKD. CDR3 size: 16 residues. Trimming pared 5 bases from V and 4 bases from J, leaving 20 bases between. The CDR3: CAISPQLSTVSYGYTF. For the CDR3, the DNA is TGTGCCATCAGTCCCCAGCTCTCGACAGTCTCCTATGGCTACACCTTC.